This entry describes one T cell receptor (beta chain). Recruitment covered about two dozen US areas and drew participants whose ages spanned roughly 18 to 90 years. The CDR3 runs to 16 residues. The trim removed 2 bases at V and 7 bases at J, leaving 8 bases unmatched. Per germline, CDR1 SGHRS and CDR2 YFSETQ. The sample belongs to a study of blood T cell repertoires in COVID-19. Looking at the study overall: Sites across the United States, Italy and Spain contributed samples from acute and convalescent COVID-19. From T cells, B-cell-depleted T cells, or PBMCs came the material, which was cDNA or gDNA.

Source study methods: Amplification with reference gene primers provided the estimates of nucleated cell counts. Using immunoSEQ multiplex PCR, the repertoire was profiled, and TCRdb retains in-frame clones only, with some absent. V, J and clone size were drawn from that table, and D and trimming were deduced from the DNA. The sample includes 160,000 or so clones, approximately 84% of them seen just once. The rearrangement uses TRBV5-1 and TRBJ1-4; 10 bases are a match to TRBD1. Sequencing used PBMCs or T cells enriched from blood (not recorded which). The clonotype was recovered from a human donor with acute COVID-19. The donor label of this sample is uncertain. Here the CDR3 reads CASSLQGGDRGEKLFF. CDR3 nucleotide sequence: TGCGCCAGCAGCTTACAGGGTGGGGACAGGGGTGAAAAACTGTTTTTT.